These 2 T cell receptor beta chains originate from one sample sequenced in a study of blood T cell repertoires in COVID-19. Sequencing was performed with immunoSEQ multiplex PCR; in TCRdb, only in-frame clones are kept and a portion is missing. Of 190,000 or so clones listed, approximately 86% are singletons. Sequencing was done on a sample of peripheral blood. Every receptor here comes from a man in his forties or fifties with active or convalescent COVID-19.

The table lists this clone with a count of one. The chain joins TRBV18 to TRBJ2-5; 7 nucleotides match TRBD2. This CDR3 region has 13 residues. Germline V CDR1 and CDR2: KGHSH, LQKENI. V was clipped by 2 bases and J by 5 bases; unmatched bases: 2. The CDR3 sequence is CASSPWEGETQYF. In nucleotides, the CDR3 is TGTGCCAGCTCACCATGGGAGGGGGAGACCCAGTACTTC.

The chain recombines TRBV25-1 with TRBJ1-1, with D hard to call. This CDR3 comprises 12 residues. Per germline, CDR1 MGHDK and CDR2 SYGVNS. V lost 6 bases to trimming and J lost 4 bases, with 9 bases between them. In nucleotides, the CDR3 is TGTGCCAGCAGGGCAGGCACCACTGAAGCTTTCTTT. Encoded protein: CASRAGTTEAFF.